Listed below are T cell receptor beta chains from one sample, sequenced in a study of metastatic and nonmetastatic thyroid tumors. With MiXCR, TCRdb called clones anew from the PCR reads. The repertoire holds about 20,000 clones, with around 16% as singletons. The sequencing input was blood. These receptor sequences come from a female donor with papillary thyroid cancer or a benign thyroid nodule (not recorded which). Some clones in this sample may be carry-over from other donors' samples. Both conserved end residues are part of each CDR3. Each record gives: J gene, V gene, clone size, D gene, CDR3 protein, CDR3 DNA. A D gene is named only where the DNA matches it firmly. Clone size is stated in some rows and not others, as once, few, many or a class when expanded.

j_gene: TRBJ2-7
v_gene: TRBV15
abundance: many
d_gene: TRBD1
CDR3aa: CATSKTGGGSSYEQYF
CDR3nt: TGTGCCACCAGCAAAACAGGGGGCGGGAGCTCCTACGAGCAGTACTTC

j_gene: TRBJ1-1
v_gene: TRBV7-6
abundance: many
d_gene: -
CDR3aa: CASSPINTEAFF
CDR3nt: TGTGCCAGCAGCCCTATAAACACTGAAGCTTTCTTT

j_gene: TRBJ2-3
v_gene: TRBV6-1
abundance: -
d_gene: -
CDR3aa: CAGSETLFGGSGTQYF
CDR3nt: TGTGCCGGCAGTGAAACTCTTTTTGGGGGGTCGGGTACGCAGTATTTT

j_gene: TRBJ2-7
v_gene: TRBV5-1
abundance: many
d_gene: -
CDR3aa: CASSTGTEYEQYF
CDR3nt: TGCGCCAGCAGCACCGGGACCGAGTACGAGCAGTACTTC

j_gene: TRBJ1-1
v_gene: TRBV18
abundance: many
d_gene: TRBD1
CDR3aa: CASSQQGDWAFF
CDR3nt: TGTGCCAGCTCACAACAGGGGGATTGGGCTTTCTTT

j_gene: TRBJ2-2
v_gene: TRBV7-9
abundance: many
d_gene: -
CDR3aa: CASSFTSGGELFF
CDR3nt: TGTGCCAGCAGCTTTACCTCGGGCGGGGAGCTGTTTTTT

j_gene: TRBJ2-4
v_gene: TRBV20-1
abundance: few
d_gene: TRBD2
CDR3aa: CSARDLGGAGAKNIQYF
CDR3nt: TGCAGTGCTAGAGATCTCGGGGGGGCCGGGGCCAAAAACATTCAGTACTTC

j_gene: TRBJ2-1
v_gene: TRBV4-2
abundance: -
d_gene: -
CDR3aa: CASSQDLYAYNEQFF
CDR3nt: TGTGCCAGCAGCCAAGACCTCTACGCCTACAATGAGCAGTTCTTC

j_gene: TRBJ1-4
v_gene: TRBV19
abundance: many
d_gene: TRBD1
CDR3aa: CASRRGRGLEKLFF
CDR3nt: TGTGCCAGTAGGCGGGGCAGGGGGCTTGAAAAACTGTTTTTT

j_gene: TRBJ2-5
v_gene: TRBV7-9
abundance: many
d_gene: -
CDR3aa: CASTPPRQETQYF
CDR3nt: TGTGCCAGCACTCCCCCCCGTCAAGAGACCCAGTACTTC

j_gene: TRBJ2-7
v_gene: TRBV5-1
abundance: -
d_gene: -
CDR3aa: CASSLGIPQGEQYF
CDR3nt: TGCGCCAGCAGCTTGGGAATCCCACAAGGCGAGCAGTACTTC

j_gene: TRBJ1-1
v_gene: TRBV7-2
abundance: -
d_gene: -
CDR3aa: CASSLNRFMNTEAFF
CDR3nt: TGTGCCAGCAGCTTAAACCGTTTTATGAACACTGAAGCTTTCTTT

j_gene: TRBJ2-5
v_gene: TRBV2
abundance: many
d_gene: -
CDR3aa: CASSVRQETQYF
CDR3nt: TGTGCCAGCAGTGTAAGGCAAGAGACCCAGTACTTC

j_gene: TRBJ1-6
v_gene: TRBV29-1
abundance: many
d_gene: -
CDR3aa: CSVGHAGALHF
CDR3nt: TGCAGCGTAGGACACGCTGGGGCCCTCCACTTT

j_gene: TRBJ2-7
v_gene: TRBV7-8
abundance: -
d_gene: -
CDR3aa: CASSPSSGGYYERYF
CDR3nt: TGTGCCAGCAGCCCTAGCTCAGGGGGGTACTACGAGCGGTACTTC

j_gene: TRBJ2-4
v_gene: TRBV7-2
abundance: -
d_gene: TRBD1
CDR3aa: CASSRSPGQGSEFAPEAKNIQYF
CDR3nt: TGTGCCAGCAGCAGGTCTCCGGGACAGGGGTCGGAATTTGCGCCTGAAGCCAAAAACATTCAGTACTTC

j_gene: TRBJ1-1
v_gene: TRBV29-1
abundance: many
d_gene: -
CDR3aa: CSVVGAGNTEAFF
CDR3nt: TGCAGCGTTGTTGGGGCCGGGAACACTGAAGCTTTCTTT

j_gene: TRBJ2-1
v_gene: TRBV7-9
abundance: many
d_gene: -
CDR3aa: CASSWTTQVQFF
CDR3nt: TGTGCCAGCAGCTGGACCACTCAGGTGCAGTTCTTC

j_gene: TRBJ2-3
v_gene: TRBV7-3
abundance: -
d_gene: -
CDR3aa: CASSLTRGSTDTQYF
CDR3nt: TGTGCCAGCAGCTTAACGCGTGGGAGTACAGATACGCAGTATTTT

j_gene: TRBJ2-1
v_gene: TRBV11-1
abundance: many
d_gene: -
CDR3aa: CASSSRDPSSYNEQFF
CDR3nt: TGTGCCAGCAGCTCCCGGGACCCCTCGTCGTACAATGAGCAGTTCTTC

j_gene: TRBJ2-5
v_gene: TRBV5-1
abundance: many
d_gene: -
CDR3aa: CASSWRGGETQYF
CDR3nt: TGCGCCAGCAGCTGGCGGGGAGGAGAGACCCAGTACTTC

j_gene: TRBJ2-3
v_gene: TRBV6-1
abundance: medium-sized
d_gene: -
CDR3aa: CASSEQLTDTQYF
CDR3nt: TGTGCCAGCAGTGAACAGCTCACAGATACGCAGTATTTT

j_gene: TRBJ2-2
v_gene: TRBV11-3
abundance: many
d_gene: TRBD2
CDR3aa: CASSQGLAGSKGTGELFF
CDR3nt: TGTGCCAGCAGCCAAGGACTAGCGGGGAGTAAGGGCACCGGGGAGCTGTTTTTT

j_gene: TRBJ2-1
v_gene: TRBV11-2
abundance: many
d_gene: -
CDR3aa: CASSLVVGQYNEQFF
CDR3nt: TGTGCCAGCAGCTTAGTGGTGGGACAATACAATGAGCAGTTCTTC

j_gene: TRBJ1-2
v_gene: TRBV3-1
abundance: many
d_gene: -
CDR3aa: CAGSQPTGYGYTF
CDR3nt: TGTGCCGGCAGCCAGCCCACAGGATATGGCTACACCTTC

j_gene: TRBJ1-3
v_gene: TRBV6-1
abundance: medium-sized
d_gene: TRBD1
CDR3aa: CASSWDSGNTIYF
CDR3nt: TGTGCCAGCAGTTGGGACAGTGGAAACACCATATATTTT

j_gene: TRBJ2-7
v_gene: TRBV12-3/TRBV12-4
abundance: many
d_gene: -
CDR3aa: CASSLDVGEQYF
CDR3nt: TGTGCCAGCAGTTTAGACGTTGGCGAGCAGTACTTC

j_gene: TRBJ2-5
v_gene: TRBV20-1
abundance: many
d_gene: TRBD2
CDR3aa: CSAWGTSSLRETQYF
CDR3nt: TGCAGTGCCTGGGGGACTAGCTCCCTTAGGGAGACCCAGTACTTC

j_gene: TRBJ2-3
v_gene: TRBV14
abundance: many
d_gene: -
CDR3aa: CASSPLGETDTQYF
CDR3nt: TGTGCCAGCAGCCCCCTCGGCGAAACAGATACGCAGTATTTT

j_gene: TRBJ2-5
v_gene: TRBV2
abundance: many
d_gene: -
CDR3aa: CASSDGRLQETQYF
CDR3nt: TGTGCCAGCAGTGACGGACGGCTCCAAGAGACCCAGTACTTC

j_gene: TRBJ1-3
v_gene: TRBV6-1
abundance: medium-sized
d_gene: TRBD1
CDR3aa: CASNGGGRNTIYF
CDR3nt: TGTGCCAGCAACGGAGGGGGCCGAAACACCATATATTTT

j_gene: TRBJ1-2
v_gene: TRBV6-2/TRBV6-3
abundance: few
d_gene: TRBD1
CDR3aa: CASSSQGDAYGYTF
CDR3nt: TGTGCCAGCAGCTCACAGGGGGACGCCTATGGCTACACCTTC

j_gene: TRBJ1-5
v_gene: TRBV15
abundance: many
d_gene: TRBD1
CDR3aa: CATSRFYRGINQPQHF
CDR3nt: TGTGCCACCAGCAGATTTTACAGGGGGATCAATCAGCCCCAGCATTTT

j_gene: TRBJ1-2
v_gene: TRBV6-2/TRBV6-3
abundance: medium-sized
d_gene: TRBD1
CDR3aa: CASSTLPGTAYGYTF
CDR3nt: TGTGCCAGCAGTACCCTCCCCGGGACAGCCTATGGCTACACCTTC

j_gene: TRBJ2-2
v_gene: TRBV12-3/TRBV12-4
abundance: -
d_gene: -
CDR3aa: CASSLISAHTGELFF
CDR3nt: TGTGCCAGCAGTTTAATCTCGGCTCACACCGGGGAGCTGTTTTTT

j_gene: TRBJ2-7
v_gene: TRBV6-1
abundance: -
d_gene: TRBD1
CDR3aa: CASRLTGGLDPHEQYF
CDR3nt: TGTGCCAGCAGGCTAACAGGGGGCCTCGACCCTCACGAGCAGTACTTC

j_gene: TRBJ1-6
v_gene: TRBV28
abundance: -
d_gene: TRBD1
CDR3aa: CASSLTGGSPLHF
CDR3nt: TGTGCCAGCAGTTTGACAGGGGGGTCACCCCTCCACTTT

j_gene: TRBJ2-7
v_gene: TRBV14
abundance: -
d_gene: -
CDR3aa: CASSQADYEQYF
CDR3nt: TGTGCCAGCAGTCAAGCGGATTACGAGCAGTACTTC

j_gene: TRBJ1-2
v_gene: TRBV7-8
abundance: many
d_gene: -
CDR3aa: CASSLAWDTDYYGYTF
CDR3nt: TGTGCCAGCAGCTTAGCATGGGACACGGACTACTATGGCTACACCTTC

j_gene: TRBJ1-2
v_gene: TRBV6-1
abundance: -
d_gene: -
CDR3aa: CASSHREMNYGYTF
CDR3nt: TGTGCCAGCTCCCACAGGGAGATGAACTATGGCTACACCTTC